The 14 T cell receptor beta chains below all came from one sample that was sequenced in a study of CXCR3-negative and CXCR3-positive naive CD8 T cells. cDNA libraries for TRB were generated by 5' RACE incorporating UMI labels. TCRdb re-called the 5' RACE reads; one entry per CDR3 protein, DNA not given. Its table records under 85,000 distinct CDR3 sequences. Sequencing used naive CXCR3- CD8+ T cells from blood. Described subset: CD45RO-CCR7+CD27+CD95- naive CD8+ T cells lacking CXCR3 (TNR3-). Receptor source: a human donor in good health. Some clones in this sample may be carry-over from other donors' samples.

The gene calls are TRBV5-5 and TRBJ1-2; TCRdb selects TRBD1, and the lack of DNA leaves this call unchecked. Germline CDR1 and CDR2: SGHKS and YYEKEE (reference sequence). CDR3 length: 17 residues. The CDR3 sequence: CASSQEGLGAGSDGYTF.

The chain carries TRBV29-1 and TRBJ1-4. CDR1 SQVTM and CDR2 ANQGSEA come from the germline V gene. There are 11 residues in the CDR3. The CDR3 protein is CSVQVAIGLFF. The entire variable domain, with the rest obtained from reference TRBV29-1 and TRBJ1-4, is as follows: SAVISQKPSRDICQRGTSLTIQCQVDSQVTMMFWYRQQPGQSLTLIATANQGSEATYESGFVIDKFPISRPNLTFSTLTVSNMSPEDSSIYLCSVQVAIGLFFGSGTQLSVL.

V is TRBV3-1 and J is TRBJ2-7; TCRdb reports TRBD2, a call that lacks DNA to check it against. Germline V CDR1 and CDR2: LGHDT, YNNKEL (reference sequence). The CDR3 length is 14 residues. The CDR3 here is CASSHSGRSYEQYF.

The gene calls are TRBV12-3 or TRBV12-4 and TRBJ2-5; the TCRdb D gene call, TRBD1, has no DNA to confirm it. The CDR3 is 15 residues long. CDR3 sequence: CASSPYGTGEETQYF.

This chain uses TRBV28 with TRBJ2-1; there is no DNA to check the TCRdb D call of TRBD2. The CDR3 extends over 16 amino acids. From germline, CDR1 is MDHEN and CDR2 SYDVKM. CDR3 residues: CASSPPRGRASNEQFF.

The chain uses TRBV20-1 and TRBJ2-1. This CDR3 spans 13 amino acids. Germline V CDR1 and CDR2: DFQATT, SNEGSKA (reference sequence). The CDR3 loop reads CSARWESYNEQFF.

The chain combines TRBV5-6 with TRBJ2-1; no DNA is available, so the TRBD1 call from TCRdb remains unchecked. Germline CDR1 is SGHDT and CDR2 is YYEEEE. The CDR3 sequence is 15 residues long. CDR3 amino acids: CASSLPGQRYNEQFF.

The chain recombines TRBV12-3 or TRBV12-4 with TRBJ1-5; no DNA is available, so the TRBD1 call from TCRdb remains unchecked. The CDR3 is made up of 12 amino acids. The CDR3 reads CASSFVPGPQHF.

This rearrangement joins TRBV29-1 to TRBJ2-7; lacking DNA, the TRBD1 call made by TCRdb goes unchecked. The CDR3 contains 12 residues. The germline V gene encodes CDR1 SQVTM and CDR2 ANQGSEA. CDR3 protein: CSGLDRNYEQYF.

The chain employs TRBV3-1 and TRBJ2-1; lacking DNA, the TRBD2 call made by TCRdb goes unchecked. CDR1 and CDR2 from the germline V gene are LGHDT and YNNKEL (reference sequence). This CDR3 spans 15 amino acids. CDR3 loop: CASSQDWKSGGWQFF.

The rearrangement joins TRBV7-9 to TRBJ2-3. The CDR3 runs to 16 residues. Germline V gene data show CDR1 as SEHNR and CDR2 as FQNEAQ (reference sequence). CDR3 sequence reads: CASSPPFGASTDTQYF.

The J gene is TRBJ2-7, the V gene TRBV7-6; as DNA is missing, the TRBD2 call by TCRdb cannot be tested. The CDR3 loop spans 15 amino acids. Germline V gives CDR1 SGHVS, CDR2 FNYEAQ. This CDR3 is CASSATSGGAGEQYF.

The chain recombines TRBV2 with TRBJ2-3; TCRdb returns TRBD1, unconfirmable since there is no DNA. CDR1 SNHLY and CDR2 FYNNEI come from the germline V gene. This CDR3 has 18 amino acids. The CDR3 here is CASSEEGVGTGRTDTQYF.

The rearrangement joins TRBV7-2 to TRBJ2-1; the D call of TRBD2 rests on TCRdb alone, since no DNA is present to check it. Germline CDR1 reads SGHTA; CDR2 reads FQGNSA. The CDR3 is 13 residues long. This chain's CDR3 is CASSLGDYNEQFF.